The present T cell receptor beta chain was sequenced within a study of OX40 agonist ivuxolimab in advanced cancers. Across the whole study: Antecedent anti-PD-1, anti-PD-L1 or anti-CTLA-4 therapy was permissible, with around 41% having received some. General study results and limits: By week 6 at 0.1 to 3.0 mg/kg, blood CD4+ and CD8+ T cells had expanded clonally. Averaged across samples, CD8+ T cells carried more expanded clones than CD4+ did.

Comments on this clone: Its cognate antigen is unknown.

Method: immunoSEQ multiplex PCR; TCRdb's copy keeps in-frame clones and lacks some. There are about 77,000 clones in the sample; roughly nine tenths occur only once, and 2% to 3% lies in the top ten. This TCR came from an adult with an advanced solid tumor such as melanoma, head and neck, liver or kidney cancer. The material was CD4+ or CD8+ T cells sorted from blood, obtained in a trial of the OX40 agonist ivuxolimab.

This CDR3 is CASSAGGASEDGYTF. The CDR3, as DNA: TGCGCCAGCTCCGCCGGGGGAGCAAGCGAGGATGGCTACACCTTC. The chain carries TRBV5-1 and TRBJ1-2; a weak D match, TRBD1 (5 bases). From germline, CDR1 is SGHRS and CDR2 YFSETQ. The ends were cut back, 7 bases at V and 6 bases at J, with 22 bases in the middle. The CDR3 loop spans 15 amino acids.